This T cell receptor (beta chain) emerged from a study of blood T cell repertoires in COVID-19. Those enrolled in Seattle joined during active infection and were followed longitudinally afterward. Original processing notes: Amplification from reference gene primers served as the basis for estimated nucleated cell counts. Repertoires were generated with immunoSEQ multiplex PCR, while TCRdb's copy carries only in-frame clones and drops some. D and trimming come from the DNA, and the V and J calls and clone size come from that table. In the table there are 150,000 to 180,000 clones, 75% to 85% of which are singletons. Germline V lookup: CDR1 SGHAT, CDR2 FQDESV (reference sequence). This CDR3 has 13 amino acids. Trimming left V 2 bases short and J 4 bases short, with 8 bases between.

The chain has TRBV11-1 and TRBJ1-1; unclear D gene. The sample was peripheral blood. The origin of this receptor is a woman aged 60 to 75 with COVID-19, enrolled during active disease. CDR3 bases: TGTGCCAGCAGCTTACGTCGGGGCACTGAAGCTTTCTTT. This codes for CASSLRRGTEAFF.